These T cell receptor beta chains were read from a single sample in a study of Ad26.COV2.S vaccination and SARS-CoV-2 variants. Libraries were prepared by immunoSEQ multiplex PCR; TCRdb keeps only in-frame clonotypes and omits some of them. Seen here are roughly 420,000 clones, nearly 90% observed once, and the top ten hold over 2.5%. This specimen was peripheral blood, taken in a trial of Ad26.COV2.S vaccine versus placebo. These TCRs come from a person aged 18-60 years who received the Ad26.COV2.S COVID-19 vaccine or a placebo. Each CDR3 is given with its conserved first and last residue. Each record gives: J gene, V gene, D gene, clone size, CDR3 DNA, CDR3 protein. A D gene is named only where the DNA matches it firmly. Where a row states a size, it is once, few, many or the class of an expanded clone; other rows omit it.

TRBJ2-3 TRBV29-1 TRBD2 once TGCAGCGTTGAAGGGACTAGGGGCGTCACAGATACGCAGTATTTT CSVEGTRGVTDTQYF
TRBJ2-1 TRBV6-2/TRBV6-3 - - TGTGCCAGCAGTTTTGGGGGGCTGGAGCAGTTCTTC CASSFGGLEQFF
TRBJ1-2 TRBV7-9 - - TGTGCCAGCAGCTTGCGCACCCGGGTCGCCAACTATGGCTACACCTTC CASSLRTRVANYGYTF
TRBJ2-7 TRBV19 TRBD1 - TGTGCCAGCGGGACAGGGACCTACGAGCAGTACTTC CASGTGTYEQYF
TRBJ1-5 TRBV4-2 - - TGTGCCAGCAGCCAGGACCAAACGCAGCCCCAGCATTTT CASSQDQTQPQHF
TRBJ2-2 TRBV7-3 - - TGTGCCAGCAGCCCCCCTCTCGCGAGGGAGCTGTTTTTT CASSPPLARELFF
TRBJ2-1 TRBV12-3/TRBV12-4 - once TGTGCCAGCGGGCGCCTTTTGGACAATGAGCAGTTCTTC CASGRLLDNEQFF
TRBJ2-5 TRBV24-1 - - TGTGCCACCAGTGAGGGACCCGTGGAGACCCAGTACTTC CATSEGPVETQYF
TRBJ1-4 TRBV6-5 - - TGTGCCAGCAGGTCCAGGGGTTGGGGAGAAAAACTGTTTTTT CASRSRGWGEKLFF
TRBJ2-3 TRBV18 TRBD2 once TGTGCCAGCTCACCACTTCTAGCGGGGACCTCCGATACGCAGTATTTT CASSPLLAGTSDTQYF
TRBJ1-2 TRBV18 - - TGTGCCAGCTCACCGTCACTGGAGGGTGGCTACACCTTC CASSPSLEGGYTF
TRBJ2-3 TRBV28 TRBD2 - TGTGCCAGCAGTTCCCCCGGGACTAGCGGGACAGATACGCAGTATTTT CASSSPGTSGTDTQYF
TRBJ1-5 TRBV4-2 - - TGTGCCAGCAGCCCGTCCCTCCAAGGTTCCAATCAGCCCCAGCATTTT CASSPSLQGSNQPQHF
TRBJ2-7 TRBV27 - - TGTGCCAGCAGTCCCGGGAGCTTCCGGCGCTCCTACGAGCAGTACTTC CASSPGSFRRSYEQYF
TRBJ2-3 TRBV4-3 - - TGCGCCAGCAGCCAGGGGGCCCCCGGTAGAGATACGCAGTATTTT CASSQGAPGRDTQYF
TRBJ2-1 TRBV27 TRBD2 - TGTGCCAGCAGTCCCTGGGTAGCGGGAGACTACAATGAGCAGTTCTTC CASSPWVAGDYNEQFF
TRBJ1-1 TRBV28 - - TGTGCCAGCAGTTTATTAGAGGGGCAGACAATCAGACCCGAAGCTTTCTTT CASSLLEGQTIRPEAFF
TRBJ1-6 TRBV5-1 - - TGCGCCAGCAGCTTGTCGGGCCTGAGCTCCTATAATTCACCCCTCCACTTT CASSLSGLSSYNSPLHF
TRBJ2-3 TRBV15 TRBD1 - TGTGCCACCAGCACGATCACCGGGACAGGAGGCACAGATACGCAGTATTTT CATSTITGTGGTDTQYF
TRBJ1-6 TRBV7-2 - - TGTGCCAGCAGTTTTCACGCAGGGGTATTGGAATCACCCCTCCACTTT CASSFHAGVLESPLHF
TRBJ1-1 TRBV7-9 TRBD1 - TGTGCCAGCAGCGTAAGGACAGGGAGGACTGAAGCTTTCTTT CASSVRTGRTEAFF
TRBJ2-2 TRBV11-3 TRBD2 - TGTGCCAGCAGCTCGGGAGGAACCGACACCGGGGAGCTGTTTTTT CASSSGGTDTGELFF
TRBJ2-7 TRBV5-4 - - TGTGCCAGCAGCTTGGCCGGGGCCTCCTACGAGCAGTACTTC CASSLAGASYEQYF
TRBJ1-4 TRBV10-1 TRBD1 - TGCGCCAGCTTGGTCAGGGGGGGTCTGGTAAATGAAAAACTGTTTTTT CASLVRGGLVNEKLFF
TRBJ1-5 TRBV14 - - TGTGCCAGCAGACAAGGGCAGGGGAGTAATCAGCCCCAGCATTTT CASRQGQGSNQPQHF
TRBJ2-1 TRBV5-1 TRBD2 - TGCGCCAGCGAACGTGGCGGGAGCGGGTACAATGAGCAGTTCTTC CASERGGSGYNEQFF
TRBJ1-4 TRBV28 TRBD1 - TGTGCCAGCATTCCACAGGGGGCCCGAAAACTGTTTTTT CASIPQGARKLFF
TRBJ1-2 TRBV19 - - TGTGCCAGTAGTACGTGGACGGAGGCAGAATCTAACTATGGCTACACCTTC CASSTWTEAESNYGYTF
TRBJ2-5 TRBV7-6 - - TGTGCCAGCAGCCGTACCGGAGTTGTAGAGACCCAGTACTTC CASSRTGVVETQYF
TRBJ1-1 TRBV30 - - TGTGCCTTATACTCCATGAACACTGAAGCTTTCTTT CALYSMNTEAFF
TRBJ1-2 TRBV6-5 TRBD1 - TGTGCCAGCAGTAGGGACAGGGGTAACTATGGCTACACCTTC CASSRDRGNYGYTF
TRBJ2-4 TRBV28 - - TGTGCCAGCACTAACTCTCGTGCAGGGCAGAACTTC CASTNSRAGQNF
TRBJ2-1 TRBV4-3 - - TGCGCCAGCAGCCAAGATCGTCGAATGAATGGGAAGCAGTTCTTC CASSQDRRMNGKQFF
TRBJ1-5 TRBV5-1 - - TGCGCCAGCAGCTTGGTTGGCAGCCACAATCAGCCCCAGCATTTT CASSLVGSHNQPQHF
TRBJ2-7 TRBV7-8 - - TGTGCCAGCAGCTTAGGCTTTGGCTACGAGCAGTACTTC CASSLGFGYEQYF
TRBJ2-1 TRBV4-3 - - TGCGCCAGCAGCCAAGGGTGGGGCCCTCCAAAGGGCGGTGAGCAGTTCTTC CASSQGWGPPKGGEQFF
TRBJ2-1 TRBV13 TRBD1 - TGTGCCAGCAGCTCTAGACTGGGACAGGGAGGATACAATGAGCAGTTCTTC CASSSRLGQGGYNEQFF
TRBJ1-1 TRBV7-2 - - TGTGCCAGCAGCTTAGTAACGAACACTGAAGCTTTCTTT CASSLVTNTEAFF
TRBJ2-1 TRBV7-6 TRBD2 - TGTGCCAGCAGCTCGGGACTAGCGGGGGTGACGAGCTCCTACAATGAGCAGTTCTTC CASSSGLAGVTSSYNEQFF
TRBJ2-1 TRBV7-3 TRBD2 - TGTGCCAGCAGCTTAGCCCCCCCTAGCGGGAGGTCCTACAATGAGCAGTTCTTC CASSLAPPSGRSYNEQFF
TRBJ1-2 TRBV4-3 TRBD1 once TGCGCCAGCAGCCAAACAGGGGACTATGGCTACACCTTC CASSQTGDYGYTF
TRBJ2-2 TRBV6-6 TRBD1 - TGTGCCAGCAATACAGGGGACACCGGGGAGCTGTTTTTT CASNTGDTGELFF